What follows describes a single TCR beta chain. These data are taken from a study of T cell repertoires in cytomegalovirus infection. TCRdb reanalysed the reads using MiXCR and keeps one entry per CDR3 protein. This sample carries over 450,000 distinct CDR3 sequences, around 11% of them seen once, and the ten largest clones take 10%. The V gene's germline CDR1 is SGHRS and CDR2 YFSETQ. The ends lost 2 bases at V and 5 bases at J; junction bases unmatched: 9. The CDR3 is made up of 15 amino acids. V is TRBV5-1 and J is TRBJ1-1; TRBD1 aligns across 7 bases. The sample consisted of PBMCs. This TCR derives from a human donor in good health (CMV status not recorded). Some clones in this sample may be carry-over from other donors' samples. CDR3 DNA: TGCGCCAGCAGCTTCGCGCTACAGACAGGGACTGAAGCTTTCTTT. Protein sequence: CASSFALQTGTEAFF.